The entry that follows covers one TCR beta chain sequence. V gave up 4 bases and J gave up 4 bases; unmatched junction bases: 12. The germline V gene has CDR1 MNHNS and CDR2 SASEGT. The CDR3 has 17 residues. The assay was immunoSEQ multiplex PCR, and TCRdb's table has in-frame clones only and misses some. The profile shows 450,000 to 500,000 clones, about 85% of them singletons. The data originate from a study of shared clonotypes between healthy human individuals. The V gene is TRBV6-1, the J gene TRBJ1-3; 8 bases map to TRBD1. This clonotype was obtained from a woman between 35 and 50 years old in good health. Some clones in this sample may be carry-over from other donors' samples. The source material was PBMCs. As DNA, the CDR3 is TGTGCCAGCAGTGGCCGGGACAGGCTCATGGGGGGAAACACCATATATTTT. It codes for CASSGRDRLMGGNTIYF.